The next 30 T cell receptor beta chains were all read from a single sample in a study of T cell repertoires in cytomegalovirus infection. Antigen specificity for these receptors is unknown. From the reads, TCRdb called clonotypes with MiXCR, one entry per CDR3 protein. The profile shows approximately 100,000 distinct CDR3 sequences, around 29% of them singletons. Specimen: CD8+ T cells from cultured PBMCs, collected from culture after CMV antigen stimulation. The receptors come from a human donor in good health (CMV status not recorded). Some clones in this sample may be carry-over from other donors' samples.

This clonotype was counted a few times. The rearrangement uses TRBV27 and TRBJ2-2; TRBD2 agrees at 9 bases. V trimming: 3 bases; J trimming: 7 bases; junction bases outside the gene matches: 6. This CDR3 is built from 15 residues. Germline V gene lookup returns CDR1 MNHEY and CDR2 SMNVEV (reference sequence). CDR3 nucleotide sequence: TGTGCCAGCAGTTTTGAGGGACTAGCTGTCGGGGAGCTGTTTTTT. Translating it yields CASSFEGLAVGELFF.

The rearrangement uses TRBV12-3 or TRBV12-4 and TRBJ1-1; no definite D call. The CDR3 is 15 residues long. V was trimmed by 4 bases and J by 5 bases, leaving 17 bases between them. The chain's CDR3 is CASSSIDGRVTEAFF. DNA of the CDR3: TGTGCCAGCAGTTCCATTGACGGGAGGGTAACTGAAGCTTTCTTT.

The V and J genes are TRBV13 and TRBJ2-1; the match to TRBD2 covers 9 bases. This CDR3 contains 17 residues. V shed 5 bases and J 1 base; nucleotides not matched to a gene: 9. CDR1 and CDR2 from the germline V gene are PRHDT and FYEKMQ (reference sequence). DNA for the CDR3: TGTGCCAGCAGCCCTCTCGGCGGGGGGGAGTCCTACAATGAGCAGTTCTTC. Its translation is CASSPLGGGESYNEQFF.

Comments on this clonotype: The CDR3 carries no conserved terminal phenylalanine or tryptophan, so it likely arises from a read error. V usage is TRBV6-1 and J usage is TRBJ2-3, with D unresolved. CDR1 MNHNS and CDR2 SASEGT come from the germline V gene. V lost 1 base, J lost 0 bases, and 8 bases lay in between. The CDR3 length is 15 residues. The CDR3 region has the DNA TGTGCCAGCAGTGAAGGTGACTTCAGCACAGATACGCAGTATTCT. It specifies CASSEGDFSTDTQYS.

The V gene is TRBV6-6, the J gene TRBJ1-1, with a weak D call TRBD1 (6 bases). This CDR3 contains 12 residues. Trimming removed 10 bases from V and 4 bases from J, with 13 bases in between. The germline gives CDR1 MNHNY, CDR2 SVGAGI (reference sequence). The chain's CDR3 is CATYQGGTEAFF. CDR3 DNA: TGTGCCACCTACCAAGGGGGCACTGAAGCTTTCTTT.

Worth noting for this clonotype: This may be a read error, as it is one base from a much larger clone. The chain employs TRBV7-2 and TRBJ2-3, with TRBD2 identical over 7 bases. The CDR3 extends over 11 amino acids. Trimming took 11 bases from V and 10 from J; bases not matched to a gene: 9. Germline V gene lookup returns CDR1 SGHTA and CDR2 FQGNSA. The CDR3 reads CAGGLGVAQYF. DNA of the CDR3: TGTGCCGGCGGACTAGGTGTTGCGCAGTATTTT.

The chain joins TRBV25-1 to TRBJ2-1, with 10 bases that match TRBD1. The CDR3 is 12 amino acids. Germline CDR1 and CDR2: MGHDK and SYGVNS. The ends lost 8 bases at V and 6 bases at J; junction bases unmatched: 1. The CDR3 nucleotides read TGTGCCAGCGGGACAGGGGCCAATGAGCAGTTCTTC. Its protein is CASGTGANEQFF.

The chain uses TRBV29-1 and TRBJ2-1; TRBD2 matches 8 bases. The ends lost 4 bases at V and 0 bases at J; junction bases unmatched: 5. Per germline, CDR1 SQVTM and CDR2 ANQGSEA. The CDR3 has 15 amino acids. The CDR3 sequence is CSVGSGTSSYNEQFF. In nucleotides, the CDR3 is TGCAGCGTTGGTAGCGGGACTAGCTCCTACAATGAGCAGTTCTTC.

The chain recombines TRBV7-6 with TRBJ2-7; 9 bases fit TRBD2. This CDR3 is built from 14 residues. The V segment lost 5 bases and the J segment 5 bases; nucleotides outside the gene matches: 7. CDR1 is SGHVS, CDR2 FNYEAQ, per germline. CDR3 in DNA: TGTGCCAGCAGCGGCCGACTAGCGGATGACGAGCAGTACTTC. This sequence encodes CASSGRLADDEQYF. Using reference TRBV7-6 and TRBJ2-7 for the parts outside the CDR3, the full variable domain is GAGVSQSPRYKVTKRGQDVALRCDPISGHVSLYWYRQALGQGPEFLTYFNYEAQQDKSGLPNDRFSAERPEGSISTLTIQRTEQRDSAMYRCASSGRLADDEQYFGPGTRLTVT.

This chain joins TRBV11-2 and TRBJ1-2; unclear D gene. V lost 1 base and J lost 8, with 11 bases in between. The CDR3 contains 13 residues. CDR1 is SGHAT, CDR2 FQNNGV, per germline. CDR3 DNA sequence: TGTGCCAGCAGCTTAGTCGAGTATCACGGCTACACCTTC. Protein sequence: CASSLVEYHGYTF.

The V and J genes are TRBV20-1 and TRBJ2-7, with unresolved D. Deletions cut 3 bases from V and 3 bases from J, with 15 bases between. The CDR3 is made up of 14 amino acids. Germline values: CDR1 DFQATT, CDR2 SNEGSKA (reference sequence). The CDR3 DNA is TGCAGTGCTAGCGGACGGCAACTTATCTACGAGCAGTACTTC. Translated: CSASGRQLIYEQYF.

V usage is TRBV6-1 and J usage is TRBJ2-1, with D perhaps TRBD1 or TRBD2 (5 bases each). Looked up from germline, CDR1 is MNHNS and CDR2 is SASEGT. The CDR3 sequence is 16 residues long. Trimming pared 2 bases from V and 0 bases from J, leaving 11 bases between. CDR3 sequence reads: CASSEYEGSSYNEQFF. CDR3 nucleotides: TGTGCCAGCAGTGAATATGAGGGGAGCTCCTACAATGAGCAGTTCTTC.

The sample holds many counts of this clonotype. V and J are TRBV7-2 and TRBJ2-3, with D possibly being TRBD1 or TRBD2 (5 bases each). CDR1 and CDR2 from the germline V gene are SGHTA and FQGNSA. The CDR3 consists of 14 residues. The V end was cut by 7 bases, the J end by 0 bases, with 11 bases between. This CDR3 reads CASNAGTSTDTQYF. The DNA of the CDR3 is TGTGCCAGCAACGCTGGGACGAGCACAGATACGCAGTATTTT. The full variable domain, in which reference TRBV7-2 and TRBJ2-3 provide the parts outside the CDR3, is GAGVSQSPSNKVTEKGKDVELRCDPISGHTALYWYRQSLGQGLEFLIYFQGNSAPDKSGLPSDRFSAERTGGSVSTLTIQRTQQEDSAVYLCASNAGTSTDTQYFGPGTRLTVL.

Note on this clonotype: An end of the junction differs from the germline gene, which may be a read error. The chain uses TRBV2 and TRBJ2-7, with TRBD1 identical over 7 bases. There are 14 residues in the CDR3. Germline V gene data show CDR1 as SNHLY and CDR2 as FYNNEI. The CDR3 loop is CASREGGQDPEQYF. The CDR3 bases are TGTGCCAGCAGAGAAGGTGGACAGGACCCCGAGCAGTACTTC.

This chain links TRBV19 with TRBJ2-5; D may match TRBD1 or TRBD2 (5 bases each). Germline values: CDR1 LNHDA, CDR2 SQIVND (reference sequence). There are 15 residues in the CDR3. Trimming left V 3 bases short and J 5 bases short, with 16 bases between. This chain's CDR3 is CASSILRRGYETQYF. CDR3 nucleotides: TGTGCCAGTAGTATCCTCCGCCGGGGCTACGAGACCCAGTACTTC. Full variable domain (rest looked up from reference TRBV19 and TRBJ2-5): DGGITQSPKYLFRKEGQNVTLSCEQNLNHDAMYWYRQDPGQGLRLIYYSQIVNDFQKGDIAEGYSVSREKKESFPLTVTSAQKNPTAFYLCASSILRRGYETQYFGPGTRLLVL.

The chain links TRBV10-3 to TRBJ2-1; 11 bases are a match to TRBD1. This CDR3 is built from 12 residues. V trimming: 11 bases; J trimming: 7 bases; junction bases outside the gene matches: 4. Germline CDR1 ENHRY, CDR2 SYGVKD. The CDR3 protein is CASGQGANEQFF. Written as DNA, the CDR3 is TGTGCCTCAGGACAGGGGGCAAATGAGCAGTTCTTC.

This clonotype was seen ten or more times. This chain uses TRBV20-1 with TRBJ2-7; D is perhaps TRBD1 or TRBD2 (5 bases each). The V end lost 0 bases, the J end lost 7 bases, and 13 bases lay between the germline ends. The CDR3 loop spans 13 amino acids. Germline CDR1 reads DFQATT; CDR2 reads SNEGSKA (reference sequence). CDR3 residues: CSARERGLIEQYF. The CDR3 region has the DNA TGCAGTGCTAGAGAGAGGGGCTTGATTGAGCAGTACTTC.

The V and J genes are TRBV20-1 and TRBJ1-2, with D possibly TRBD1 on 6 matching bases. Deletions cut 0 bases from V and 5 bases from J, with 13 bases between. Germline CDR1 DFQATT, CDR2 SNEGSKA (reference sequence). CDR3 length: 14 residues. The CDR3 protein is CSAREGGGRYGYTF. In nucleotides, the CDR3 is TGCAGTGCTAGAGAAGGAGGGGGTAGATATGGCTACACCTTC.

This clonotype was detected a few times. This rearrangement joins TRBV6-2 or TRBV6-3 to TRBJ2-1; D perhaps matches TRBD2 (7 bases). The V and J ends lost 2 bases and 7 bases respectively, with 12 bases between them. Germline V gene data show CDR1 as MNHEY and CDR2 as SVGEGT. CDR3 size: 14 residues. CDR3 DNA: TGTGCCAGCAGTTACGGGGGGGCTGGTAATGAGCAGTTCTTC. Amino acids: CASSYGGAGNEQFF.

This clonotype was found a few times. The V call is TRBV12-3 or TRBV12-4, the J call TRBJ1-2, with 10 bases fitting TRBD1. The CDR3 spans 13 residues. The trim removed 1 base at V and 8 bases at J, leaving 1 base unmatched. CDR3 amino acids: CASSLGQGAGYTF. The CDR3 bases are TGTGCCAGCAGTTTAGGACAGGGGGCCGGCTACACCTTC.

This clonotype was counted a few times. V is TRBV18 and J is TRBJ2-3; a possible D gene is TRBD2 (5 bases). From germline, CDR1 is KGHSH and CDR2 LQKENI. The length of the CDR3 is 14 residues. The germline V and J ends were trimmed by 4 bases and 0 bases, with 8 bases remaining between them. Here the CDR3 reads CASSLWTSTDTQYF. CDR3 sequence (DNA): TGTGCCAGCTCACTCTGGACTAGCACAGATACGCAGTATTTT.

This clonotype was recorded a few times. CDR3 sequence (DNA): TGTGCCAGCAGCCACGAACAGGGGTACGAGCAGTACTTC. It is translated as CASSHEQGYEQYF. J is TRBJ2-7 and V is TRBV4-2, with 7 bases lining up with TRBD1. From germline, CDR1 is LGHNA and CDR2 YNFKEQ. This CDR3 comprises 13 residues. The junction had 3 bases not matched to a gene; V was cut back by 3 bases and J by 4 bases.

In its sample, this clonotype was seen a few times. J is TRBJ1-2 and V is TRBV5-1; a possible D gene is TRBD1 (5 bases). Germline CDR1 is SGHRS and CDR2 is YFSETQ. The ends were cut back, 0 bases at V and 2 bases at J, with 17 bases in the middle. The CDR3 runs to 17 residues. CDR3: CASSLVGDGGRNYGYTF. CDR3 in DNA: TGCGCCAGCAGCTTGGTGGGCGACGGGGGAAGAAACTATGGCTACACCTTC.

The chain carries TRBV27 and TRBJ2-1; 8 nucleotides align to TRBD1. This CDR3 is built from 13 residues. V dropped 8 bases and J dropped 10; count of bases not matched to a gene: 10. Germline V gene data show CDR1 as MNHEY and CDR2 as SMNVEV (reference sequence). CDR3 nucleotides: TGTGCCAGCGGATGGACAGGGCTGGGAGAGCAGTTCTTC. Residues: CASGWTGLGEQFF.

The CDR3 loop reads CASNRLDRNTGELFF. CDR3 sequence (DNA): TGTGCCAGCAACCGACTAGACCGAAACACCGGGGAGCTGTTTTTT. The chain joins TRBV7-9 to TRBJ2-2, with D possibly TRBD2 on 6 matching bases. The V end was cut by 7 bases, the J end by 2 bases, with 14 bases between. This CDR3 has 15 amino acids. Germline CDR1 is SEHNR and CDR2 is FQNEAQ (reference sequence).

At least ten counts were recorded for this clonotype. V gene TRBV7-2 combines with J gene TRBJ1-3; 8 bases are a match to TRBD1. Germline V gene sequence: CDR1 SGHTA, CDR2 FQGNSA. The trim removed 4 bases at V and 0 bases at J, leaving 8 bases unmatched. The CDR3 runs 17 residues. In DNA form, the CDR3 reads TGTGCCAGCAGCTATGGACAGGGCCTGGCCTCTGGAAACACCATATATTTT. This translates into CASSYGQGLASGNTIYF. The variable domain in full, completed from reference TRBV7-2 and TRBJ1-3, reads GAGVSQSPSNKVTEKGKDVELRCDPISGHTALYWYRQSLGQGLEFLIYFQGNSAPDKSGLPSDRFSAERTGGSVSTLTIQRTQQEDSAVYLCASSYGQGLASGNTIYFGEGSWLTVV.

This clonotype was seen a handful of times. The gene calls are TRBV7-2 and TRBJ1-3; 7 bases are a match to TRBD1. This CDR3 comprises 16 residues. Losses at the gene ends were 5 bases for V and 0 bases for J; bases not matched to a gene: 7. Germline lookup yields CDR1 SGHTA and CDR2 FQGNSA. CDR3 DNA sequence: TGTGCCAGCAGCCTAACAGGGGTTGGCTCTGGAAACACCATATATTTT. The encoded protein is CASSLTGVGSGNTIYF. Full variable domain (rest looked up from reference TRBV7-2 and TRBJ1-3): GAGVSQSPSNKVTEKGKDVELRCDPISGHTALYWYRQSLGQGLEFLIYFQGNSAPDKSGLPSDRFSAERTGGSVSTLTIQRTQQEDSAVYLCASSLTGVGSGNTIYFGEGSWLTVV.

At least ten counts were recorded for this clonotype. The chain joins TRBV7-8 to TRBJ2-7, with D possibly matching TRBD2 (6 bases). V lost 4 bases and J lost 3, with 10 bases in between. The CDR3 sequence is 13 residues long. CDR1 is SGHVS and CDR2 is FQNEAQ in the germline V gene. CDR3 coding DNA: TGTGCCAGCAGCTCCACGGGGGACTACGAGCAGTACTTC. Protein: CASSSTGDYEQYF.

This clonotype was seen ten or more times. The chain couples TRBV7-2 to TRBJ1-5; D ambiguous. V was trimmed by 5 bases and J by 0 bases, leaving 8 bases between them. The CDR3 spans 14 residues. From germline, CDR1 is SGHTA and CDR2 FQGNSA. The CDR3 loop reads CASSPVGSNQPQHF. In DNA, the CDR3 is TGTGCCAGCAGCCCAGTGGGTAGCAATCAGCCCCAGCATTTT.

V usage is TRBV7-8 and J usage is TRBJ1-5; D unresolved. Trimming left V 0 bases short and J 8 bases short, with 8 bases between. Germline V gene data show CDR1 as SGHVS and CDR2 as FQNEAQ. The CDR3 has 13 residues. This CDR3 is CASSLAAWEPQHF. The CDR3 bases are TGTGCCAGCAGCTTAGCGGCTTGGGAGCCCCAGCATTTT. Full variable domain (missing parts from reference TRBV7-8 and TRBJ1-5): GAGVSQSPRYKVAKRGQDVALRCDPISGHVSLFWYQQALGQGPEFLTYFQNEAQLDKSGLPSDRFFAERPEGSVSTLKIQRTQQEDSAVYLCASSLAAWEPQHFGDGTRLSIL.